The 6 T cell receptor beta chains below come from one sample, sequenced in a study of OX40 agonist ivuxolimab in advanced cancers. Clones were read by immunoSEQ multiplex PCR, and TCRdb kept only the in-frame ones, dropping some. The table shows 50,000 to 65,000 clones, with about 89% occurring only once. Material: CD4+ or CD8+ T cells sorted from blood, obtained in a trial of the OX40 agonist ivuxolimab. The receptors originated from an adult with an advanced solid tumor such as melanoma, head and neck, liver or kidney cancer.

CDR3 bases: TGCAGCGTGGAGGCGGCAGGGGATCGTGACTATGGCTACACCTTC. Its translation: CSVEAAGDRDYGYTF. This chain links TRBV29-1 with TRBJ1-2; tentative D call: TRBD1 (6 bases). The CDR3 has 15 amino acids. The germline V gene has CDR1 SQVTM and CDR2 ANQGSEA. V was clipped by 6 bases and J by 3 bases, with 20 bases between them. The full variable domain, rest sourced from reference TRBV29-1 and TRBJ1-2, is SAVISQKPSRDICQRGTSLTIQCQVDSQVTMMFWYRQQPGQSLTLIATANQGSEATYESGFVIDKFPISRPNLTFSTLTVSNMSPEDSSIYLCSVEAAGDRDYGYTFGSGTRLTVV.

The chain employs TRBV4-2 and TRBJ2-1; D is unclear. V lost 1 base and J 5 bases, leaving 12 bases between the germline ends. This CDR3 contains 15 residues. Germline V gives CDR1 LGHNA, CDR2 YNFKEQ. The DNA for the CDR3 is TGTGCCAGCAGCCAAGCCTTGGAGAGGAACAATGAGCAGTTCTTC. This sequence encodes CASSQALERNNEQFF.

V is TRBV18 and J is TRBJ1-4; D is unresolved. V gave up 3 bases and J gave up 7 bases, with 18 bases separating them. The CDR3 spans 16 residues. Germline CDR1 and CDR2: KGHSH and LQKENI. CDR3 nucleotides: TGTGCCAGCTCACCCAGTCGGGCGCTGGGGTTTGAAAAACTGTTTTTT. Protein: CASSPSRALGFEKLFF.

The V gene is TRBV6-6, the J gene TRBJ1-5; D is perhaps TRBD1 (6 bases). The germline V gene encodes CDR1 MNHNY and CDR2 SVGAGI (reference sequence). V was cut by 5 bases and J by 1 base, with 12 bases left in between. CDR3 length: 15 residues. CDR3 in amino acids: CASSQLQGSNQPQHF. CDR3 in DNA: TGTGCCAGCAGTCAACTCCAGGGGAGCAATCAGCCCCAGCATTTT.

The chain joins TRBV4-1 to TRBJ2-2; the D call may be TRBD1 or TRBD2 (5 bases each). CDR3 length equals 16 residues. V lost 3 bases, J lost 2 bases, and 13 bases lay in between. Germline V gene sequence: CDR1 MGHRA, CDR2 YSYEKL. The CDR3 DNA is TGCGCCAGCAGCCAGACCGGGACCCGTAACACCGGGGAGCTGTTTTTT. Its translation is CASSQTGTRNTGELFF.

V usage is TRBV7-2 and J usage is TRBJ2-5; D is unresolved. The DNA matches TRBJ2-7 better at its end, which makes the J call doubtful. The CDR3 is 13 residues long. CDR1 and CDR2 (germline): SGHTA, FQGNSA. The DNA for the CDR3 is TGTGCCAGCAGCAGAAAGGTCTCGAACGAGCAGTACTTC. Amino acids: CASSRKVSNEQYF.